The clone carrying this T cell receptor beta chain appeared many times. TCRdb reanalysed the RACE reads using MiXCR and keeps one entry per CDR3 protein. Of approximately 82,000 distinct CDR3 sequences in the sample, about 12% were seen once. The time point is: patch test 1, 2 weeks after DPC sensitization. Regarding treatment: therapeutic diphenylcyclopropenone sensitization with weekly scalp DPC. V was pared by 3 bases and J by 0 bases, with 6 bases between. This CDR3 region has 14 residues. CDR1 and CDR2 from the germline V gene are SNHLY and FYNNEI. The data were taken from a study of human T cells and chemical hapten exposure.

This clonotype originated in a woman aged 55 to 70 with alopecia areata. Some clones in this sample may be carry-over from other donors' samples. J is TRBJ2-4 and V is TRBV2; no definite D call. The sample was whole blood, taken in connection with sensitization to the hapten diphenylcyclopropenone (DPC). The CDR3 protein is CASSDLPAKNIQYF. The CDR3 DNA reads TGTGCCAGCAGTGATTTACCAGCCAAAAACATTCAGTACTTC.